The 12 T cell receptor beta chains in this list originate from one sample, sequenced in a study of T cells in Graves' hyperthyroidism and ophthalmopathy. From RNA transcripts, TCR beta CDR3 regions were amplified. TCR CDR3 regions were first amplified by RT-PCR with HTBI primers. TCRdb re-called the multiplex PCR reads with MiXCR, one entry per CDR3 protein. Of around 500,000 distinct CDR3 sequences in the sample, around a fifth were seen once. What was sequenced was blood. Receptors were obtained from a woman in her 70s with Graves' ophthalmopathy.

This clonotype has ten or more counts. V gene TRBV11-2 combines with J gene TRBJ2-1; the match to TRBD1 covers 9 bases. Germline-derived CDR1 and CDR2 are SGHAT and FQNNGV. The CDR3 spans 13 residues. Trimming at V came to 4 bases and at J to 10 bases, leaving 5 bases not matched to a gene. DNA for the CDR3: TGTGCCAGCAGCTCCGGGACAGGGAACGAGCAGTTCTTC. As protein: CASSSGTGNEQFF. The full variable domain, rest sourced from reference TRBV11-2 and TRBJ2-1, is EAGVAQSPRYKIIEKRQSVAFWCNPISGHATLYWYQQILGQGPKLLIQFQNNGVVDDSQLPKDRFSAERLKGVDSTLKIQPAKLEDSAVYLCASSSGTGNEQFFGPGTRLTVL.

This clonotype has just a few counts. The rearrangement joins TRBV7-9 to TRBJ2-7; D is perhaps TRBD1 or TRBD2 (5 bases each). Trimming took 1 base from V and 9 from J, leaving 10 bases between them. CDR1 and CDR2 (germline): SEHNR, FQNEAQ (reference sequence). The CDR3 sequence is 12 residues long. The CDR3 protein is CASSLGDRGQYF. DNA of the CDR3: TGTGCCAGCAGCTTAGGGGACCGGGGGCAGTACTTC.

The V call is TRBV29-1, the J call TRBJ2-1, with a weak D call TRBD1 (5 bases). Trimming cost V 7 bases and J 1 base, with 17 bases left between them. This CDR3 has 15 amino acids. CDR1 and CDR2 from the germline V gene are SQVTM and ANQGSEA. CDR3 DNA: TGCAGCGCATCCGTACCAAAGGGGTCCTACAATGAGCAGTTCTTC. This translates into CSASVPKGSYNEQFF.

A note on this clonotype: This may come from a read error, since a much larger clone is one base off. The chain combines TRBV12-3 or TRBV12-4 with TRBJ2-7; a weak D match, TRBD2 (5 bases). The CDR3 is made up of 14 amino acids. This chain's CDR3 is CASSPSRLAYGQYF. CDR3 sequence (DNA): TGTGCCAGCAGCCCTAGTAGGCTAGCCTACGGGCAGTACTTC.

This clonotype was observed a few times. The chain recombines TRBV11-2 with TRBJ1-1; 9 positions agree with TRBD1. The CDR3 covers 14 residues. Germline values: CDR1 SGHAT, CDR2 FQNNGV. Trimming at V came to 6 bases and at J to 7 bases, leaving 9 bases not matched to a gene. CDR3 region: CASRNRDRAVEAFF. DNA of the CDR3: TGTGCCAGCAGGAACCGGGACAGGGCTGTTGAAGCTTTCTTT.

The rearrangement links TRBV12-5 to TRBJ2-2; D ambiguous. The germline gives CDR1 LGHNT, CDR2 FRNRAP. The CDR3 contains 13 residues. Trimming left V 0 bases short and J 7 bases short, with 6 bases between. The CDR3 protein is CASGLVYGGELFF. Written as DNA, the CDR3 is TGTGCTAGTGGTTTGGTCTATGGCGGGGAGCTGTTTTTT.

This clonotype was observed a few times. The chain links TRBV9 to TRBJ2-1; perhaps TRBD2 as D (5 bases). Germline CDR1 SGDLS, CDR2 YYNGEE. The CDR3 contains 15 residues. V lost 4 bases and J lost 9, with 20 bases in between. The CDR3 bases are TGTGCCAGCAGCTCTAACTTCCCCTTGGAGGCTGAGCAGTTCTTC. It encodes CASSSNFPLEAEQFF.

This clonotype was detected only a few times. This chain uses TRBV6-1 with TRBJ1-2; D is unclear. Trimming took off 5 bases at V and 4 bases at J, with 11 bases between the two ends. Germline CDR1 reads MNHNS; CDR2 reads SASEGT. CDR3 length: 13 amino acids. This CDR3 is CASSPTAIYGYTF. The CDR3 nucleotides are TGTGCCAGCAGTCCGACCGCTATCTATGGCTACACCTTC.

The CDR3 sequence is CASSPGNFGNQPQHF. In DNA form, the CDR3 reads TGCGCCAGCTCGCCAGGGAATTTTGGCAATCAGCCCCAGCATTTT. V gene TRBV5-1 combines with J gene TRBJ1-5; TRBD1 might be the D (5 bases). The germline gives CDR1 SGHRS, CDR2 YFSETQ. V lost 7 bases, J lost 2 bases, and 16 bases lay in between. CDR3 length: 15 amino acids.

The chain has TRBV2 and TRBJ1-5; no clear D. V shed 2 bases and J shed 11 bases, with 13 bases lying between them. Germline-derived CDR1 and CDR2 are SNHLY and FYNNEI. The CDR3 runs to 13 residues. CDR3 DNA sequence: TGTGCCAGCAGTGAATGGCAGTATTTGTCCCAGCATTTT. Protein sequence: CASSEWQYLSQHF.

V gene TRBV6-5 combines with J gene TRBJ1-5, with D possibly TRBD1 on 5 matching bases. The CDR3 sequence is 16 residues long. V was shortened by 0 bases and J by 2 bases, with 11 bases between the two germline ends. Germline assignment: CDR1 MNHEY and CDR2 SVGAGI. The CDR3 spells CASSYSGGAGNQPQHF. CDR3 sequence (DNA): TGTGCCAGCAGTTACTCGGGAGGGGCCGGCAATCAGCCCCAGCATTTT.

This clonotype was counted at least ten times. V is TRBV2 and J is TRBJ2-7; a weak D match, TRBD1 (6 bases). V was trimmed by 4 bases and J by 2 bases, leaving 9 bases between them. This CDR3 comprises 13 residues. Germline CDR1 and CDR2: SNHLY and FYNNEI. The DNA for the CDR3 is TGTGCCAGCAGTGGGGACACAACCTACGAGCAGTACTTC. It is translated as CASSGDTTYEQYF.